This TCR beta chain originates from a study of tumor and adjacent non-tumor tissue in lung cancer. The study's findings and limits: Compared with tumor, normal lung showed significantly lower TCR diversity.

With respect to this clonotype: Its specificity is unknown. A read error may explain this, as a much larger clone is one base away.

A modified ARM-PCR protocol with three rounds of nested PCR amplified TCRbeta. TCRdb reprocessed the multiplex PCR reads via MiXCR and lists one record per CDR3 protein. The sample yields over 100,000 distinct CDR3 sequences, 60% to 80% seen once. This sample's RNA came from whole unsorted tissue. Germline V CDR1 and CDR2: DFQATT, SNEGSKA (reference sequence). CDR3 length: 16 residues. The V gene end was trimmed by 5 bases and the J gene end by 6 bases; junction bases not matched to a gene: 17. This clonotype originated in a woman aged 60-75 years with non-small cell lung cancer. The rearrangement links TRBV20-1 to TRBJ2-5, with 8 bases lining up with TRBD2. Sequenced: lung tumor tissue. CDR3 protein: CSAPDLTGGAGKTQYF. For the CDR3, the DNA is TGCAGTGCTCCAGACTTGACCGGGGGGGCCGGAAAGACCCAGTACTTC.